This T cell receptor (beta chain) was found in a study of high-grade serous ovarian cancer treatment subgroups. Whole-study findings and limits: Different patients shared almost no repertoire; same-patient tumors shared about 0.11 to 0.79. Without spatial data, bulk sequencing limits insight into HGSC tumor diversity.

The tumor samples were collected prior to definitive surgery or chemotherapy. V lost 6 bases to trimming and J lost 4 bases, with 12 bases between them. From germline, CDR1 is KGHSH and CDR2 LQKENI. The length of the CDR3 is 13 residues. This clone was observed a single time. The antigen is undetermined. Profiled with immunoSEQ multiplex PCR; TCRdb holds only in-frame clones, not every one. Among fewer than 20,000 clones listed, 73% were seen once. The sequenced sample consisted of tumor tissue. This TCR came from a human donor with high-grade serous ovarian cancer. The chain employs TRBV18 and TRBJ1-1, with D hard to call. DNA of the CDR3: TGTGCCAGCTCCCTGGACCCCTCCACTGAAGCTTTCTTT. It is translated as CASSLDPSTEAFF.